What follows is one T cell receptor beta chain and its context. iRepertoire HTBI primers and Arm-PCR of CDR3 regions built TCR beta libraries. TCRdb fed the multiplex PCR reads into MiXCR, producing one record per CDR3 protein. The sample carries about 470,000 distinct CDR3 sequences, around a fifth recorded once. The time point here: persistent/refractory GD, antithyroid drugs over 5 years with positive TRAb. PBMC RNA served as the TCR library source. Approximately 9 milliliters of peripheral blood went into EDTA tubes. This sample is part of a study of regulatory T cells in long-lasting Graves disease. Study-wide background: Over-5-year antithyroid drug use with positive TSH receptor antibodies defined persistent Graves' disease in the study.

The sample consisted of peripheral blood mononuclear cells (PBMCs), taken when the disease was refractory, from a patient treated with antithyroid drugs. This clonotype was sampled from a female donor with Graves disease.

The CDR3 reads CSARRDRGSYEQYF. In nucleotides, the CDR3 is TGCAGTGCTAGACGGGACAGGGGTTCCTACGAGCAGTACTTC. The genes are TRBV20-1 and TRBJ2-7; 10 bases are shared with TRBD1. The CDR3 runs to 14 residues. The germline V gene encodes CDR1 DFQATT and CDR2 SNEGSKA (reference sequence). J was trimmed by 1 base and V by 2 bases; bases with no gene match: 2.